The 18 T cell receptor beta chains listed next were all sequenced from one sample in a study of blood T cell repertoires in COVID-19. Only in-frame clones appear in the TCRdb table, and some are missing; sequencing was by immunoSEQ multiplex PCR. Of about 670,000 clones in the sample, 85% to 90% were seen once. The sample taken for sequencing was peripheral blood. The receptor source for this set is a woman aged 18 to 35 with acute or convalescent COVID-19.

This chain uses TRBV29-1 with TRBJ1-1; TRBD1 aligns across 7 bases. This CDR3 has 14 amino acids. V lost 3 bases and J lost 4; bases outside the gene matches: 8. Germline V gene data show CDR1 as SQVTM and CDR2 as ANQGSEA. In DNA, the CDR3 is TGCAGCGTTGACCACAGGGGTTCGGGCACTGAAGCTTTCTTT. Amino acids: CSVDHRGSGTEAFF.

This chain connects TRBV18 to TRBJ2-7, with TRBD1 matching 8 bases. The V gene's germline CDR1 is KGHSH and CDR2 LQKENI. CDR3 size: 14 residues. V was clipped by 1 base and J by 6 bases; unmatched bases: 5. CDR3: CASSPLGQVGEQYF. The CDR3 region has the DNA TGTGCCAGCTCACCACTGGGACAGGTCGGCGAGCAGTACTTC. Full variable domain (outside the CDR3, taken from reference TRBV18 and TRBJ2-7): NAGVMQNPRHLVRRRGQEARLRCSPMKGHSHVYWYRQLPEEGLKFMVYLQKENIIDESGMPKERFSAEFPKEGPSILRIQQVVRGDSAAYFCASSPLGQVGEQYFGPGTRLTVT.

V gene TRBV27 combines with J gene TRBJ2-7; D may be TRBD1 (5 bases). Germline CDR1 is MNHEY and CDR2 is SMNVEV (reference sequence). The CDR3 length is 13 residues. Deletions cut 6 bases from V and 6 bases from J, with 15 bases between. CDR3 region: CASRGVEGSEQYF. As DNA, the CDR3 is TGTGCCAGCAGAGGGGTCGAAGGTTCCGAGCAGTACTTC.

The genes are TRBV4-2 and TRBJ1-5, with 7 bases matching TRBD1. The V gene's germline CDR1 is LGHNA and CDR2 YNFKEQ. Germline trimming cut 0 bases from V and 4 bases from J; bases unmatched to any gene: 18. The CDR3 totals 20 residues. CDR3 in amino acids: CASSQDSGDIGGLGNQPQHF. CDR3 DNA sequence: TGTGCCAGCAGCCAAGATTCAGGTGATATAGGGGGCTTAGGTAATCAGCCCCAGCATTTT.

This clone was detected only a few times. The chain combines TRBV6-2 or TRBV6-3 with TRBJ1-1; TRBD1 is a possible D gene (5 bases). The CDR3 loop spans 14 amino acids. With 5 bases removed from V and 6 bases from J, the gap between germline ends came to 16 bases. CDR1 and CDR2 (germline): MNHEY, SVGEGT. In DNA form, the CDR3 reads TGTGCCAGCAGTCCCCACACTAAAGGGGCTGAAGCTTTCTTT. This codes for CASSPHTKGAEAFF.

The chain carries TRBV6-6 and TRBJ2-1; 9 bases map to TRBD2. This CDR3 region has 14 residues. V was clipped by 10 bases and J by 1 base; unmatched bases: 5. Germline values: CDR1 MNHNY, CDR2 SVGAGI (reference sequence). This chain's CDR3 is CATRGGGSYNEQFF. DNA of the CDR3: TGTGCCACCCGCGGGGGGGGATCCTACAATGAGCAGTTCTTC.

The V gene is TRBV30, the J gene TRBJ1-3, with D perhaps TRBD1 (5 bases). CDR3 size: 13 residues. Per germline, CDR1 GTSNPN and CDR2 SVGIG (reference sequence). The V and J ends lost 2 bases and 8 bases respectively, with 13 bases between them. In DNA form, the CDR3 reads TGTGCCTGGAGTTTAGGGGTCCGGGACACCATATATTTT. Translated: CAWSLGVRDTIYF.

This chain uses TRBV29-1 with TRBJ2-2; possibly TRBD1 for D (6 bases). Germline V CDR1 and CDR2: SQVTM, ANQGSEA. Trimming left V 2 bases short and J 12 bases short, with 19 bases between. This CDR3 contains 14 residues. This chain's CDR3 is CSVERDTNLGKLFF. For the CDR3, the DNA is TGCAGCGTTGAAAGGGACACGAACCTAGGGAAGCTGTTTTTT.

The chain links TRBV9 to TRBJ2-7; 9 bases match TRBD1. V lost 3 bases and J lost 5; bases outside the gene matches: 12. The CDR3 spans 16 residues. The germline gives CDR1 SGDLS, CDR2 YYNGEE. CDR3 residues: CASSGGSGQGLNEQYF. CDR3 in DNA: TGTGCCAGCAGCGGGGGGTCGGGACAGGGCCTCAACGAGCAGTACTTC.

This clone was recorded only once. The chain combines TRBV6-2 or TRBV6-3 with TRBJ2-7; TRBD1 aligns across 8 bases. The germline gives CDR1 MNHEY, CDR2 SVGEGT. The CDR3 length is 16 residues. Unmatched junction bases numbered 14, after V lost 6 bases and J lost 4 bases. The CDR3 region has the DNA TGTGCCAGCAGCAACCCCCCCGGACAGGGTTGGTACGAGCAGTACTTC. Encoded protein: CASSNPPGQGWYEQYF.

V and J are TRBV3-1 (or the pseudogene TRBV3-2) and TRBJ2-3; D gene unclear. Per germline, CDR1 LGHDT and CDR2 YNNKEL (reference sequence). V was cut by 4 bases and J by 6 bases, with 11 bases left in between. The CDR3 totals 13 residues. The CDR3 DNA reads as TGTGCCAGCAGCCGCCGAGGCCCCGATACGCAGTATTTT. Protein product: CASSRRGPDTQYF.

CDR3 DNA sequence: TGTGCCAGCAGTTACTCCCGGGGGGAGGGCGGCTATGGCTACACCTTC. Translated, it gives CASSYSRGEGGYGYTF. The chain carries TRBV6-6 and TRBJ1-2; a possible D gene is TRBD1 (5 bases). The CDR3 is 16 amino acids. Germline V gene lookup returns CDR1 MNHNY and CDR2 SVGAGI (reference sequence). Deletions cut 0 bases from V and 4 bases from J, with 15 bases between.

The chain combines TRBV7-8 with TRBJ2-1; 9 bases are shared with TRBD2. Looked up from germline, CDR1 is SGHVS and CDR2 is FQNEAQ. V was clipped by 1 base and J by 8 bases; unmatched bases: 6. This CDR3 contains 15 residues. The CDR3 spells CASSLGAGGPYEQFF. The CDR3 coding sequence is TGTGCCAGCAGCTTAGGCGCGGGGGGGCCCTATGAGCAGTTCTTC.

The V and J genes are TRBV19 and TRBJ2-2; 14 bases align to TRBD2. The CDR3 extends over 18 amino acids. Germline CDR1 is LNHDA and CDR2 is SQIVND (reference sequence). The V and J ends lost 3 bases and 4 bases, in that order; junction bases with no gene match: 7. The CDR3 sequence is CASSMTSGGAMGTGELFF. CDR3 sequence (DNA): TGTGCCAGTAGTATGACTAGCGGGGGGGCCATGGGCACCGGGGAGCTGTTTTTT.

The chain links TRBV19 to TRBJ1-5; 8 nucleotides agree with TRBD1. The CDR3 is 15 residues long. CDR1 LNHDA and CDR2 SQIVND come from the germline V gene (reference sequence). J gave up 4 bases and V 5 bases, and 7 bases lay outside the gene matches. This CDR3 is CASSHPGTGNQPQHF. In DNA, the CDR3 is TGTGCCAGTAGTCATCCCGGGACAGGTAATCAGCCCCAGCATTTT.

This chain joins TRBV6-2 or TRBV6-3 and TRBJ2-7; tentative D call: TRBD1 (6 bases). Trimming cost V 3 bases and J 0 bases, with 9 bases left between them. This CDR3 is built from 14 residues. From germline, CDR1 is MNHEY and CDR2 SVGEGT. The CDR3 nucleotides read TGTGCCAGCAGTTATGGGGGCGTCTCCTACGAGCAGTACTTC. Protein: CASSYGGVSYEQYF.

This rearrangement joins TRBV30 to TRBJ2-5; tentatively, D is TRBD1 (6 bases). V dropped 8 bases and J dropped 0 bases, with 19 bases sitting between them. The V gene's germline CDR1 is GTSNPN and CDR2 SVGIG (reference sequence). The CDR3 length is 15 residues. CDR3 protein: CARGGPPYHQETQYF. Written as DNA, the CDR3 is TGTGCCCGAGGGGGACCTCCATACCACCAAGAGACCCAGTACTTC.

J is TRBJ1-1 and V is TRBV9; D is unclear. Germline V gene data show CDR1 as SGDLS and CDR2 as YYNGEE. The CDR3 contains 13 residues. Trimming removed 3 bases at V and 5 bases at J, with 11 bases between. For the CDR3, the DNA is TGTGCCAGCAGCGCGGGTGTTTGGACTGAAGCTTTCTTT. Protein product: CASSAGVWTEAFF.